The next 8 T cell receptor beta chains were all read from a single sample in a study of CD8+CD57+ T cells in acquired aplastic anemia. The study profiled TCR beta VDJ and CDR3 using genomic DNA as template. TCRdb re-analysed the reads in MiXCR, keeping a single row per CDR3 protein. The profile shows 95,000 to 120,000 distinct CDR3 sequences, less than 65% of them singletons. The sample taken for sequencing was sorted CD4+, CD8+, or CD8+CD57+ T cells (not recorded which) from PBMCs. The source of these receptors is a human donor in good health, serving as a control.

There are many counts of this clonotype. The J gene is TRBJ2-5, the V gene TRBV2; 11 bases are a match to TRBD2. This CDR3 comprises 18 residues. Trimming at V came to 2 bases and at J to 2 bases, leaving 10 bases not matched to a gene. Germline V lookup: CDR1 SNHLY, CDR2 FYNNEI. DNA for the CDR3: TGTGCCAGCAGTGAATCCGTCCTAGCGGGGGGTGAACAAGAGACCCAGTACTTC. The encoded protein is CASSESVLAGGEQETQYF. Supplemented by reference TRBV2 and TRBJ2-5, the full variable domain reads EPEVTQTPSHQVTQMGQEVILRCVPISNHLYFYWYRQILGQKVEFLVSFYNNEISEKSEIFDDQFSVERPDGSNFTLKIRSTKLEDSAMYFCASSESVLAGGEQETQYFGPGTRLLVL.

At least ten counts were recorded for this clonotype. V gene TRBV7-2 combines with J gene TRBJ2-7, with D maybe TRBD1 (5 bases). CDR1 and CDR2 (germline): SGHTA, FQGNSA. This CDR3 has 14 residues. Trimming removed 7 bases at V and 4 bases at J, with 17 bases between. CDR3 sequence reads: CASTSGPRGYEQYF. The CDR3 coding sequence is TGTGCCAGCACCTCCGGGCCAAGGGGATACGAGCAGTACTTC.

This clonotype was counted once. The chain joins TRBV12-3 or TRBV12-4 to TRBJ2-2; TRBD1 matches 10 bases. V was pared by 1 base and J by 3 bases, with 2 bases of the junction left unmatched. The CDR3 is 16 residues long. CDR3 bases: TGTGCCAGCAGTTTAGAGACAGGGGGCCACACCGGGGAGCTGTTTTTT. Translated, it gives CASSLETGGHTGELFF.

V usage is TRBV14 and J usage is TRBJ1-3; D not certain. Germline assignment: CDR1 SGHDN and CDR2 FVKESK. Trimming took off 0 bases at V and 1 base at J, with 10 bases between the two ends. This CDR3 spans 16 amino acids. The CDR3 here is CASSQEDRPSGNTIYF. CDR3 sequence (DNA): TGTGCCAGCAGCCAAGAAGATCGACCATCTGGAAACACCATATATTTT.

J is TRBJ1-5 and V is TRBV6-2 or TRBV6-3; D remains unclear. Germline CDR1 and CDR2: MNHEY and SVGEGT. The CDR3 covers 13 residues. Trimming stripped 4 bases from V and 4 bases from J, with 8 bases between. The CDR3 is CASSSGVNQPQHF. DNA for the CDR3: TGTGCCAGCAGTTCCGGGGTAAATCAGCCCCAGCATTTT.

On this clonotype: At one end the junction does not follow the germline gene, possibly because of a read error. The chain couples TRBV5-5 to TRBJ1-2; 8 positions agree with TRBD1. This CDR3 has 15 residues. Germline V gives CDR1 SGHKS, CDR2 YYEKEE (reference sequence). CDR3 bases: TGTGCCAGCAGCCCAGACAGGGGAACTAACTATGGCAACGCCTTC. Encoded protein: CASSPDRGTNYGNAF.

This clonotype was counted many times. The CDR3 region is CSAPSKGGGVWTEAFF. The CDR3 DNA follows: TGCAGTGCTCCTAGCAAAGGGGGCGGCGTGTGGACTGAAGCTTTCTTT. The V gene is TRBV20-1, the J gene TRBJ1-1, with TRBD1 matching 7 bases. Losses at the gene ends were 5 bases for V and 5 bases for J; bases not matched to a gene: 17. CDR1 is DFQATT and CDR2 is SNEGSKA in the germline V gene (reference sequence). The CDR3 contains 16 residues.

This clonotype has more than one count but fewer than ten. The V call is TRBV2, the J call TRBJ1-5; D unclear. CDR1 is SNHLY and CDR2 is FYNNEI in the germline V gene. The CDR3 extends over 13 amino acids. Trimming shortened V by 3 bases and J by 5 bases, and 8 bases separated the two germline ends. The CDR3 spells CASSEDHDQPQHF. The CDR3 DNA sequence: TGTGCCAGCAGTGAGGATCATGATCAGCCCCAGCATTTT.